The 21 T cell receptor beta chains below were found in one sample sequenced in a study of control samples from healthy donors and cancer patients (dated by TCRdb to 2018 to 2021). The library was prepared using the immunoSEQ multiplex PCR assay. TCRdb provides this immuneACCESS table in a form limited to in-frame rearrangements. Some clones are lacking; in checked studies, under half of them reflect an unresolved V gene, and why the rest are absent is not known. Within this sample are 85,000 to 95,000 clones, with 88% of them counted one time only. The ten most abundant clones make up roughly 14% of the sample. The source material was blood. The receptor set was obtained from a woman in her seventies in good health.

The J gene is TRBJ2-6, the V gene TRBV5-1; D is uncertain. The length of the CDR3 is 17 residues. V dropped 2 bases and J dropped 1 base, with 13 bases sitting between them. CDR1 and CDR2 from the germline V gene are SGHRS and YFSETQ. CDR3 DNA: TGCGCCAGCAGCTTAGTTGTTCGGCGGTCTGGGGCCAACGTCCTGACTTTC. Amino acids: CASSLVVRRSGANVLTF.

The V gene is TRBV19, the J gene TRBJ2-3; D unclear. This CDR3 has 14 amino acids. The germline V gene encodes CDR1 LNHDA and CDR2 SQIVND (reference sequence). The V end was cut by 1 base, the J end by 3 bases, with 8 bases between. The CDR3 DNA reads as TGTGCCAGTAGTATAGGGGATGGGACAGATACGCAGTATTTT. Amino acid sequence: CASSIGDGTDTQYF.

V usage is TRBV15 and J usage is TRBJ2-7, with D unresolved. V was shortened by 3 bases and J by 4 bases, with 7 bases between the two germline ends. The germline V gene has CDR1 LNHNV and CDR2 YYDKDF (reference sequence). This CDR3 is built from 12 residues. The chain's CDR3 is CATSRDQYEQYF. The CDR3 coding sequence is TGTGCCACCAGCAGGGACCAATACGAGCAGTACTTC. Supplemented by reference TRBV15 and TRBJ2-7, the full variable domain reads DAMVIQNPRYQVTQFGKPVTLSCSQTLNHNVMYWYQQKSSQAPKLLFHYYDKDFNNEADTPDNFQSRRPNTSFCFLDIRSPGLGDTAMYLCATSRDQYEQYFGPGTRLTVT.

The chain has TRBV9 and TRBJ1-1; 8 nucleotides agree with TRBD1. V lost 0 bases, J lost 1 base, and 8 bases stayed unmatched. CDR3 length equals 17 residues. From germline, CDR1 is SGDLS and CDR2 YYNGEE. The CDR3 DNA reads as TGTGCCAGCAGCGTAGGAGGCAGGGGGCTGGGGAACACTGAAGCTTTCTTT. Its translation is CASSVGGRGLGNTEAFF.

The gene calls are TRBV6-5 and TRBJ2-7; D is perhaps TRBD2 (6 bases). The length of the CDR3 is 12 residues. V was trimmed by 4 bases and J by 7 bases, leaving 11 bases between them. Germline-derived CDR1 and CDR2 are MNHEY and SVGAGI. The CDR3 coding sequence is TGTGCCAGCAGTTTTGGGGCGGGGGAGCAGTACTTC. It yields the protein CASSFGAGEQYF.

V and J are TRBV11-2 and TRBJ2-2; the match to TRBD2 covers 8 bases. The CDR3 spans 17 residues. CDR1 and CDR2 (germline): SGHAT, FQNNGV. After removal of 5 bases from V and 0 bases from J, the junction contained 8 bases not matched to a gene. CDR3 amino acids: CASSPDSRGANTGELFF. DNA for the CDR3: TGTGCCAGCAGCCCCGACTCGCGGGGGGCGAACACCGGGGAGCTGTTTTTT.

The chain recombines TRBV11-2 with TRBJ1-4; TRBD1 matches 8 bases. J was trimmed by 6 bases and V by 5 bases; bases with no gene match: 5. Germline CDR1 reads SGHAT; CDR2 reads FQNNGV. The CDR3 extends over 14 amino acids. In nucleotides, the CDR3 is TGTGCCAGCAGCCTCGGGACAGGACATGAAAAACTGTTTTTT. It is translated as CASSLGTGHEKLFF.

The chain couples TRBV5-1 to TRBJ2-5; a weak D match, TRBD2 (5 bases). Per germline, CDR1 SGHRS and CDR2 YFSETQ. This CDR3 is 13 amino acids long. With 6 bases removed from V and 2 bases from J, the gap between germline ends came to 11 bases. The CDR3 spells CASTTGRQETQYF. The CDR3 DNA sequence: TGCGCCAGCACAACGGGAAGACAAGAGACCCAGTACTTC. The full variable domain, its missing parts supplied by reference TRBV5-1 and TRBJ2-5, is KAGVTQTPRYLIKTRGQQVTLSCSPISGHRSVSWYQQTPGQGLQFLFEYFSETQRNKGNFPGRFSGRQFSNSRSEMNVSTLELGDSALYLCASTTGRQETQYFGPGTRLLVL.

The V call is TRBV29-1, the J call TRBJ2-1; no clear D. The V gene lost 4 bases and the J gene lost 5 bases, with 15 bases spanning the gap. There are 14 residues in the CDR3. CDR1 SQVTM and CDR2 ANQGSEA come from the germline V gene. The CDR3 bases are TGCAGCGTTGGGAGAGTCAGGCGAGACAATGAGCAGTTCTTC. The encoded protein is CSVGRVRRDNEQFF.

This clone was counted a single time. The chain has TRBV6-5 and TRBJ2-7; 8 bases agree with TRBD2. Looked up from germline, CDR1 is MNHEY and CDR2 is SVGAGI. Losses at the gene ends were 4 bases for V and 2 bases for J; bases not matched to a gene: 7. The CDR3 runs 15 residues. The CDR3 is CASSSGGRDTYEQYF. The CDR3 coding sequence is TGTGCCAGCAGTTCGGGGGGGCGGGACACCTACGAGCAGTACTTC.

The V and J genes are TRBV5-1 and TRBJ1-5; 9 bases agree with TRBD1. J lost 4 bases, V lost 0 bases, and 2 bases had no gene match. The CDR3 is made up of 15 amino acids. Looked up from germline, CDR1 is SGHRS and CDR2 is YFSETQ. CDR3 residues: CASSLGGTGNQPQHF. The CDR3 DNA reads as TGCGCCAGCAGCTTGGGGGGGACAGGGAATCAGCCCCAGCATTTT.

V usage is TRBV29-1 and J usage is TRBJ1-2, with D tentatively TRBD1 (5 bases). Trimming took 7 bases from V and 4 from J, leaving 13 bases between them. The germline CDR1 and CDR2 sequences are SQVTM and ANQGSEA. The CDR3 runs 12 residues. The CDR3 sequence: CSARGGGYGYTF. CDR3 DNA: TGCAGCGCTAGGGGAGGTGGCTATGGCTACACCTTC.

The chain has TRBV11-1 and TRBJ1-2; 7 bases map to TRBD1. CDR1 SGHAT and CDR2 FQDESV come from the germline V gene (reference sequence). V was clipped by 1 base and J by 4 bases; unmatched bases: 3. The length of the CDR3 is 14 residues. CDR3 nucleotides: TGTGCCAGCAGCTTAGAAGGGGGCGGCTATGGCTACACCTTC. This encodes CASSLEGGGYGYTF.

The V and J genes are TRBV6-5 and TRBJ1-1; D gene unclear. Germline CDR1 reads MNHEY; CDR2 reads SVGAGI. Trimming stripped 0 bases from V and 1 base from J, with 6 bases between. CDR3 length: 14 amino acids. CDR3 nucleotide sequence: TGTGCCAGCAGTTACTCGGGAGGGAACACTGAAGCTTTCTTT. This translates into CASSYSGGNTEAFF.

CDR3 in DNA: TGTGCCAGCCGCCCCTCGGACAGGGTAACTGGAAACACCATATATTTT. Its translation is CASRPSDRVTGNTIYF. The chain uses TRBV28 and TRBJ1-3; TRBD1 matches 8 bases. The CDR3 length is 16 residues. CDR1 is MDHEN and CDR2 is SYDVKM in the germline V gene. V gave up 8 bases and J gave up 2 bases; unmatched junction bases: 11.

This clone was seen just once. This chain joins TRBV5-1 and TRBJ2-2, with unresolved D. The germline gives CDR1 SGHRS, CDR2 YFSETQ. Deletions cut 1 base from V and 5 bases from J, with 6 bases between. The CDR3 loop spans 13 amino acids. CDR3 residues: CASSLRETGELFF. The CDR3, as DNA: TGCGCCAGCAGCTTGAGGGAAACCGGGGAGCTGTTTTTT.

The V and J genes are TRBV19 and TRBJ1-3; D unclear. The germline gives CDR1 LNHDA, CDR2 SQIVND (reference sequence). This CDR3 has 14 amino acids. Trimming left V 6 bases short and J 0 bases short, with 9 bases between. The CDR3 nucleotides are TGTGCCAGTAGGCCGGACCGCTCTGGAAACACCATATATTTT. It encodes CASRPDRSGNTIYF.

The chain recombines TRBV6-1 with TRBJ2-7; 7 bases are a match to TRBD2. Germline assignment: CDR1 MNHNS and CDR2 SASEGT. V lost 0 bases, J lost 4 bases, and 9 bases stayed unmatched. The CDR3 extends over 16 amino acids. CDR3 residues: CASSEAMREGFYEQYF. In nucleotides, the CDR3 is TGTGCCAGCAGTGAAGCGATGAGGGAGGGTTTTTACGAGCAGTACTTC.

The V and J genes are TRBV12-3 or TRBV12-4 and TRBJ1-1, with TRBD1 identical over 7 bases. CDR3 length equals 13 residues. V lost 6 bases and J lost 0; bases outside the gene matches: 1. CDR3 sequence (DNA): TGTGCCAGCAGCGGACAGGTGAACACTGAAGCTTTCTTT. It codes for CASSGQVNTEAFF.

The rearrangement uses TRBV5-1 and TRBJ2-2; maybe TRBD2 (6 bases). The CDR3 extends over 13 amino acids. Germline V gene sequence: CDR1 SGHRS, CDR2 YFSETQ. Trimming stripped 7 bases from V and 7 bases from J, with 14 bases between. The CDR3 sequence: CASLGQGGGELFF. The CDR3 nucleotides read TGCGCCAGCCTGGGGCAGGGAGGCGGGGAGCTGTTTTTT.

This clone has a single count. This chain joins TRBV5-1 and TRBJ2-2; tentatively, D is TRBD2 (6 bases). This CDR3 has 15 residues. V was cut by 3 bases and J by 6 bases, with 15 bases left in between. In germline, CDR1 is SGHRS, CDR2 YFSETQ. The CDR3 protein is CASSSRGGKAGELFF. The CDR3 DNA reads TGCGCCAGCAGCTCACGGGGCGGGAAGGCCGGGGAGCTGTTTTTT.